Listed below are T cell receptor beta chains from one sample, sequenced in a study of shared clonotypes between healthy human individuals. Generated by immunoSEQ multiplex PCR, the TCRdb table keeps only in-frame clones and is missing some. The sample holds about 2.5 million clones, about nine tenths seen once. Source material: naive CD4+ T cells from PBMCs. The receptors come from a man between 18 and 29 years old in good health. Some clones in this sample may be carry-over from other donors' samples. CDR3s include the opening cysteine and the closing phenylalanine or tryptophan. A D gene is named only where the DNA matches it firmly. Size tells how often a clone was seen (once, few, many) or the class of an expanded clone, and some rows leave it out.

v_gene: TRBV27
abundance: .
j_gene: TRBJ1-1
d_gene: .
CDR3aa: CASSVQGTQGTEAFF
CDR3nt: TGTGCCAGCAGTGTCCAGGGAACGCAGGGCACTGAAGCTTTCTTT

v_gene: TRBV11-2
abundance: few
j_gene: TRBJ1-2
d_gene: .
CDR3aa: CASQQGVFFLF
CDR3nt: TGTGCCAGCCAACAGGGTGTCTTCTTCCTTTTC

v_gene: TRBV7-2
abundance: .
j_gene: TRBJ2-3
d_gene: TRBD2
CDR3aa: CASSLAGGTDTQYF
CDR3nt: TGTGCCAGCAGCTTAGCGGGAGGGACCGATACGCAGTATTTT

v_gene: TRBV18
abundance: .
j_gene: TRBJ2-1
d_gene: .
CDR3aa: CASSLGRGNEQFF
CDR3nt: TGTGCCAGCTCACTCGGGAGAGGCAATGAGCAGTTCTTC

v_gene: TRBV4-3
abundance: .
j_gene: TRBJ2-7
d_gene: .
CDR3aa: CASSKSRLSDEQYF
CDR3nt: TGCGCCAGCAGCAAGTCCCGGCTTAGCGACGAGCAGTACTTC

v_gene: TRBV7-9
abundance: .
j_gene: TRBJ1-1
d_gene: TRBD1
CDR3aa: CASSLPGQGARVTEAFF
CDR3nt: TGTGCCAGCAGCTTGCCGGGACAGGGGGCGCGGGTCACTGAAGCTTTCTTT

v_gene: TRBV19
abundance: .
j_gene: TRBJ2-1
d_gene: TRBD1
CDR3aa: CASSRDRARNEQFF
CDR3nt: TGTGCCAGTAGTCGGGACAGGGCAAGGAATGAGCAGTTCTTC

v_gene: TRBV9
abundance: once
j_gene: TRBJ2-5
d_gene: .
CDR3aa: CASSVAGQQETQYF
CDR3nt: TGTGCCAGCAGCGTAGCGGGACAACAAGAGACCCAGTACTTC

v_gene: TRBV7-6
abundance: .
j_gene: TRBJ2-7
d_gene: .
CDR3aa: CASSLVASSNEQYF
CDR3nt: TGTGCCAGCAGCTTAGTGGCTAGTTCAAACGAGCAGTACTTC

v_gene: TRBV30
abundance: .
j_gene: TRBJ2-3
d_gene: .
CDR3aa: CAWRGGTGTDTQYF
CDR3nt: TGTGCCTGGAGGGGGGGGACAGGCACAGATACGCAGTATTTT

v_gene: TRBV6-6
abundance: .
j_gene: TRBJ2-7
d_gene: .
CDR3aa: CASSYRGGPYEQYF
CDR3nt: TGTGCCAGCAGTTACAGGGGGGGTCCCTACGAGCAGTACTTC

v_gene: TRBV2
abundance: .
j_gene: TRBJ1-1
d_gene: .
CDR3aa: CASVRGPTEAFF
CDR3nt: TGTGCCAGCGTCCGGGGACCCACTGAAGCTTTCTTT

v_gene: TRBV11-2
abundance: few
j_gene: TRBJ2-1
d_gene: .
CDR3aa: CASSLGWREQFF
CDR3nt: TGTGCCAGCAGCTTAGGATGGAGGGAGCAGTTCTTC

v_gene: TRBV10-3
abundance: .
j_gene: TRBJ2-1
d_gene: .
CDR3aa: CAPVVGGPIPYNEQFF
CDR3nt: TGTGCCCCGGTCGTGGGGGGGCCGATTCCCTACAATGAGCAGTTCTTC

v_gene: TRBV2
abundance: .
j_gene: TRBJ2-2
d_gene: .
CDR3aa: CASTLSDTNTGELFF
CDR3nt: TGTGCCAGCACCCTCTCGGACACGAACACCGGGGAGCTGTTTTTT

v_gene: TRBV7-9
abundance: few
j_gene: TRBJ1-4
d_gene: .
CDR3aa: CASSRTGGEKLFF
CDR3nt: TGTGCCAGCAGCCGAACAGGTGGTGAAAAACTGTTTTTT

v_gene: TRBV7-9
abundance: .
j_gene: TRBJ1-2
d_gene: .
CDR3aa: CASSPGTDYGYTF
CDR3nt: TGTGCCAGCAGCCCCGGGACGGATTATGGCTACACCTTC

v_gene: TRBV11-1
abundance: .
j_gene: TRBJ1-2
d_gene: .
CDR3aa: CASSLVRRHRSFNYGYTF
CDR3nt: TGTGCCAGCAGCTTAGTCAGACGTCACAGGTCCTTTAACTATGGCTACACCTTC

v_gene: TRBV5-1
abundance: .
j_gene: TRBJ2-3
d_gene: .
CDR3aa: CASSLEGGGTDTQYF
CDR3nt: TGCGCCAGCAGCCTAGAGGGGGGAGGCACAGATACGCAGTATTTT